Listed below are T cell receptor beta chains from one sample, sequenced in a study of blood T cell repertoires in COVID-19. TCRdb's copy holds only in-frame clones and misses some; the assay was immunoSEQ multiplex PCR. The sample includes about 54,000 clones, 90% of them seen just once. Material: peripheral blood. All receptors come from a middle-aged woman with active COVID-19. CDR3s include the opening cysteine and the closing phenylalanine or tryptophan.

j_gene | v_gene | CDR3aa
TRBJ1-2 | TRBV5-4 | CASSGAGGTYGYTF
TRBJ1-4 | TRBV9 | CASAGVGPNEKLFF
TRBJ1-1 | TRBV28 | CASIPPRGQEMNTEAFF
TRBJ1-2 | TRBV29-1 | CSVTTGEGYTF
TRBJ2-7 | TRBV5-6 | CASSLGQVYEQYF
TRBJ2-5 | TRBV5-1 | CASSSRDRGPETQYF
TRBJ2-7 | TRBV21-1 | CASSKDNRLAGIIHSYEQYF
TRBJ2-3 | TRBV5-1 | CASSLETRAGVDTQYF
TRBJ1-1 | TRBV10-1 | CASTPGGLNTEAFF
TRBJ1-5 | TRBV7-8 | CASSPLGNQPQHF
TRBJ1-5 | TRBV18 | CASSQDTNQPQHF
TRBJ1-1 | TRBV27 | CASSFPVPTENTEAFF
TRBJ1-2 | TRBV7-9 | CASSPGPTGGYTF
TRBJ1-1 | TRBV7-7 | CASSLRQNTEAFF
TRBJ1-2 | TRBV6-2/TRBV6-3 | CASSYVSHLYGYTF
TRBJ2-6 | TRBV2 | CATQAVHPGYGANVLTF
TRBJ2-1 | TRBV27 | CASSPGTSKGNEQFF
TRBJ2-3 | TRBV5-5 | CASSPEAGRNTQYF
TRBJ1-3 | TRBV5-1 | CASSLEPMPGWSGNTIYF
TRBJ2-5 | TRBV6-1 | CASSEIAHRETQYF
TRBJ2-6 | TRBV4-2 | CASSQVRTAGANVLTF
TRBJ1-2 | TRBV6-5 | CASRRQGARGYTF
TRBJ2-7 | TRBV30 | CAWRGLGRWEF
TRBJ1-1 | TRBV4-2 | CASSHGDRDTEAFF
TRBJ1-1 | TRBV5-4 | CASSLQKGPGNTEAFF
TRBJ1-2 | TRBV12-3/TRBV12-4 | CASSFGTVKGYTF
TRBJ2-2 | TRBV19 | CASSLGQGGTTGELFF
TRBJ1-5 | TRBV10-3 | CAISRTGDESQPQHF
TRBJ2-7 | TRBV15 | CATSKRQGFYEQYF
TRBJ1-3 | TRBV23-1 | CASSRPTRGQGAGGGNTIYF
TRBJ2-7 | TRBV5-1 | CASSLTGGPYEQYF
TRBJ1-2 | TRBV30 | CAWSVAQGYGYTF
TRBJ2-7 | TRBV4-1 | CASSPPGQGANEQYF
TRBJ1-5 | TRBV15 | CATEGTGAGHQPQHF
TRBJ2-1 | TRBV6-5 | CASSSGTRVYNEQFF
TRBJ2-4 | TRBV6-5 | CANHEGTVAKNIQYF
TRBJ1-2 | TRBV5-4 | CASRSSASGGESGYTF
TRBJ1-1 | TRBV7-2 | CASSSSGGEAFF
TRBJ2-1 | TRBV10-3 | CANSPGGRTINEQFF
TRBJ1-1 | TRBV19 | CASTSRALGSTEAFF
TRBJ2-5 | TRBV4-1 | CASSRGSGGVETQYF
TRBJ1-5 | TRBV5-8 | CASSLDRGSQPQHF
TRBJ2-1 | TRBV7-9 | CASSSGLAGGYNEQFF
TRBJ2-7 | TRBV11-3 | CASRSRSGGEIYEQYF
TRBJ1-2 | TRBV3-1/TRBV3-2 | CASSQVLSQDGYTF
TRBJ1-1 | TRBV4-3 | CASSPTDRENTEAFF
TRBJ2-3 | TRBV30 | CAWSPGGAADTQYF
TRBJ1-2 | TRBV6-1 | CASSEAGTGGWYGYTF
TRBJ1-3 | TRBV9 | CASSATGQGLYTIYF
TRBJ2-3 | TRBV5-1 | CASSIAIPSTDTQYF
TRBJ1-1 | TRBV2 | CASSAARVNGEAFF
TRBJ1-2 | TRBV5-4 | CASSPGQQNYGYTF
TRBJ1-2 | TRBV6-1 | CASSESVQGGYTF
TRBJ1-6 | TRBV4-2 | CASSQGLGGVNNSPLHF
TRBJ1-4 | TRBV9 | CASSPQGNTYEKLFF